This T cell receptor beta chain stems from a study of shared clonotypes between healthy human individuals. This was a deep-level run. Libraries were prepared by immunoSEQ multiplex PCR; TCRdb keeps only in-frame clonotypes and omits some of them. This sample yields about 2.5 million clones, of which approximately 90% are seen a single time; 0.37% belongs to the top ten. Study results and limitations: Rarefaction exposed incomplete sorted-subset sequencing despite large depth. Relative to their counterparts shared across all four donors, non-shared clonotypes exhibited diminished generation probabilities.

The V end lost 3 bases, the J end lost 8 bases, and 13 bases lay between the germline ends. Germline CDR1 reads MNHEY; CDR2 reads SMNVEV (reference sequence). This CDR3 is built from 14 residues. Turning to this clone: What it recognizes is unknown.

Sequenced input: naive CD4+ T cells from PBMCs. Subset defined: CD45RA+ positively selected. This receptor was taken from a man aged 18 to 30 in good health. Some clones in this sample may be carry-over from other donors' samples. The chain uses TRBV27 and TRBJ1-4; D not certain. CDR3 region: CASSFGLRGEKLFF. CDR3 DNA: TGTGCCAGCAGTTTCGGTCTCCGAGGGGAAAAACTGTTTTTT.